The 10 T cell receptor beta chains given below trace back to one sample, sequenced in a study of Ad26.COV2.S vaccination and SARS-CoV-2 variants. Assay: immunoSEQ multiplex PCR; the TCRdb copy retains only in-frame clones and omits some. The table lists around 310,000 clones, roughly 90% of them singletons. The treatment denotes: roughly 20 received Ad26.COV2.S at low or high dose, single or two shots; 5 received placebo; per-sample allocation not given. At day 63 after the first vaccine or placebo injection, samples were drawn. Source: peripheral blood, taken in a trial of Ad26.COV2.S vaccine versus placebo. The receptors were gathered from a person aged 18-65 years who received the Ad26.COV2.S COVID-19 vaccine or a placebo.

Only one count was recorded for this clone. The chain combines TRBV6-1 with TRBJ1-5; D gene uncertain. The V gene's germline CDR1 is MNHNS and CDR2 SASEGT. The CDR3 contains 13 residues. Trimming removed 2 bases at V and 1 base at J, with 3 bases between. DNA for the CDR3: TGTGCCAGCAGTGAATCGAGCAATCAGCCCCAGCATTTT. The encoded protein is CASSESSNQPQHF.

The CDR3 loop reads CASSFAFLDRGYEQYF. CDR3 coding DNA: TGTGCCAGCAGTTTCGCCTTCCTCGACAGGGGCTACGAGCAGTACTTC. The chain employs TRBV6-2 or TRBV6-3 and TRBJ2-7; TRBD1 aligns across 8 bases. The CDR3 consists of 16 residues. The J segment lost 3 bases and the V segment lost 4 bases, leaving 11 bases of the junction unmatched. Germline V CDR1 and CDR2: MNHEY, SVGEGT.

The chain combines TRBV18 with TRBJ2-1; 8 positions agree with TRBD1. CDR1 and CDR2 (germline): KGHSH, LQKENI. The CDR3 is 15 residues long. Unmatched junction bases numbered 6, after V lost 3 bases and J lost 5 bases. The CDR3 bases are TGTGCCAGCTCACCCCTACCAGGGGGCAACAATGAGCAGTTCTTC. Protein: CASSPLPGGNNEQFF.

This chain connects TRBV9 to TRBJ2-1, with 13 bases that match TRBD2. J lost 4 bases, V lost 3 bases, and 7 bases had no gene match. The CDR3 loop spans 17 amino acids. CDR1 SGDLS and CDR2 YYNGEE come from the germline V gene. CDR3 nucleotide sequence: TGTGCCAGCAGCGCCCACGTGACTAGCGGGGGGTACAATGAGCAGTTCTTC. Its protein is CASSAHVTSGGYNEQFF. Together with reference TRBV9 and TRBJ2-1, the CDR3 gives the full variable domain: DSGVTQTPKHLITATGQRVTLRCSPRSGDLSVYWYQQSLDQGLQFLIQYYNGEERAKGNILERFSAQQFPDLHSELNLSSLELGDSALYFCASSAHVTSGGYNEQFFGPGTRLTVL.

The chain carries TRBV6-2 or TRBV6-3 and TRBJ1-1; tentative D call: TRBD1 (5 bases). The CDR3 runs 16 residues. V gave up 4 bases and J gave up 2 bases, with 17 bases separating them. Germline V lookup: CDR1 MNHEY, CDR2 SVGEGT. This CDR3 is CASSSIDPTENTEAFF. The DNA of the CDR3 is TGTGCCAGCAGTTCTATAGACCCGACAGAAAACACTGAAGCTTTCTTT.

This clone has only a few counts. The chain couples TRBV7-9 to TRBJ2-7, with unresolved D. V lost 4 bases to trimming and J lost 2 bases, with 9 bases between them. This CDR3 has 13 amino acids. CDR1 is SEHNR and CDR2 is FQNEAQ in the germline V gene (reference sequence). CDR3 coding DNA: TGTGCCAGCAGCTCTCCCAAGACCTACGAGCAGTACGTC. Amino acid sequence: CASSSPKTYEQYV.

The chain recombines TRBV7-8 with TRBJ1-2, with D perhaps TRBD1 (6 bases). The CDR3 spans 14 residues. The V and J ends lost 8 bases and 7 bases respectively, with 20 bases between them. Germline CDR1 SGHVS, CDR2 FQNEAQ. Here the CDR3 DNA reads TGTGCCAGCTCTCATGGGGATTCGGGGGCTGGCTACACCTTC. Protein: CASSHGDSGAGYTF.

A single count supports this clone. The chain has TRBV3-1 (or the pseudogene TRBV3-2) and TRBJ1-1; unclear D gene. CDR3 size: 14 residues. Germline-derived CDR1 and CDR2 are LGHDT and YNNKEL (reference sequence). Trimming pared 1 base from V and 10 bases from J, leaving 16 bases between. The CDR3 protein is CASSQGHSTGAAFF. Written as DNA, the CDR3 is TGTGCCAGCAGCCAAGGGCACAGTACTGGCGCAGCTTTCTTT.

The chain has TRBV7-2 and TRBJ2-1; 11 nucleotides agree with TRBD2. CDR3 length equals 15 residues. Looked up from germline, CDR1 is SGHTA and CDR2 is FQGNSA. V was pared by 1 base and J by 8 bases, with 4 bases of the junction left unmatched. CDR3 nucleotides: TGTGCCAGCAGCTTAGTGGTTAGCGGGGGGGATGAGCAGTTCTTC. Protein product: CASSLVVSGGDEQFF.

The chain links TRBV15 to TRBJ2-1; D remains unclear. This CDR3 comprises 13 residues. Germline CDR1 and CDR2: LNHNV and YYDKDF (reference sequence). Deletions cut 0 bases from V and 7 bases from J, with 7 bases between. CDR3 sequence: CATSRDSPNEQFF. The CDR3 DNA is TGTGCCACCAGCAGAGATAGTCCTAATGAGCAGTTCTTC.